A selection of T cell receptor beta chains follows, all from one sample in a study of blood T cells in healthy people across ages. TCRdb analysed the 5' RACE reads with MiXCR anew, one entry per CDR3 protein. The sample carries around 1,500,000 distinct CDR3 sequences, about 40% recorded once. Sequencing used blood. Every receptor here comes from a woman younger than 35 in good health. The CDR3 runs from the conserved cysteine through the conserved F or W. The D gene is left open where the match is weak. Expanded clones get a size class; other rows say once, few or many, or leave the size out.

cdr3_nt: TGTGCCAGCAGCCAAGTAAGCCCAAGTGTGGGCGAGCAGTACTTC
cdr3_aa: CASSQVSPSVGEQYF
j_call: TRBJ2-7
d_call: -
clone_size: few
v_call: TRBV3-1

cdr3_nt: TGCGCCAGCAGAGCGGGACGGGGGGACAATGAGCAGTACTTC
cdr3_aa: CASRAGRGDNEQYF
j_call: TRBJ2-5
d_call: -
clone_size: once
v_call: TRBV5-1

cdr3_nt: TGTGCCACCAAGACAGGGGGCACTTACGAGCAGTACTTC
cdr3_aa: CATKTGGTYEQYF
j_call: TRBJ2-7
d_call: TRBD1
clone_size: few
v_call: TRBV2

cdr3_nt: TGTGCCAGCAGCTTAAGGGACGCCGTTATAACCGGGGAGCTGTTTTTT
cdr3_aa: CASSLRDAVITGELFF
j_call: TRBJ2-2
d_call: -
clone_size: -
v_call: TRBV7-8

cdr3_nt: TGTGCTAGTGGTTCGGGGACCGGGACTAGCGGGGGTGGGCAGTACTTC
cdr3_aa: CASGSGTGTSGGGQYF
j_call: TRBJ2-5
d_call: TRBD2
clone_size: -
v_call: TRBV12-5

cdr3_nt: TGTGCCAGCAGTGAAACCCCCAGACAGGGAGGCCTTTACGAGCAGTACTTC
cdr3_aa: CASSETPRQGGLYEQYF
j_call: TRBJ2-7
d_call: -
clone_size: -
v_call: TRBV28

cdr3_nt: TGTGCCAGCAGTTACACAGGGCCCCTGACCGAGCAGTACTTC
cdr3_aa: CASSYTGPLTEQYF
j_call: TRBJ2-7
d_call: -
clone_size: -
v_call: TRBV6-5

cdr3_nt: TGTGCCAGCAGCTCTTTCGAGACCCTAGGAAGCTACGAGCAGTACTTC
cdr3_aa: CASSSFETLGSYEQYF
j_call: TRBJ2-7
d_call: -
clone_size: -
v_call: TRBV27

cdr3_nt: TGCAACGGGTGGTCTGGCGACACTGAAGCTTTCTTT
cdr3_aa: CNGWSGDTEAFF
j_call: TRBJ1-1
d_call: -
clone_size: -
v_call: TRBV29-1

cdr3_nt: TGTGCCAGCAGCTTAGCCGGGTCCCGCGAGCAGTACTTC
cdr3_aa: CASSLAGSREQYF
j_call: TRBJ2-7
d_call: -
clone_size: -
v_call: TRBV11-2